The next 32 T cell receptor beta chains were all read from a single sample in a study of T cell responses to AZD1222 COVID-19 vaccine. Sequenced by immunoSEQ multiplex PCR; TCRdb stores in-frame clones only, minus some. The sample includes about 94,000 clones, 75% to 90% seen only once; the top ten take 4.5% to 5%. This specimen was peripheral blood, taken 28 days after the second AZD1222 dose. The receptors were gathered from an adult who received the AZD1222 COVID-19 vaccine.

This chain connects TRBV6-1 to TRBJ2-6; D is unclear. Germline V gene lookup returns CDR1 MNHNS and CDR2 SASEGT. This CDR3 contains 15 residues. V was trimmed by 3 bases and J by 0 bases, leaving 6 bases between them. The CDR3 protein is CASSEGLSGANVLTF. The CDR3 nucleotides read TGTGCCAGCAGTGAGGGCCTCTCTGGGGCCAACGTCCTGACTTTC.

Only a few counts were recorded for this clone. The CDR3 region has the DNA TGTGCCAGCAGTGAAAAAGGGGTATATGGCACTGAAGCTTTCTTT. Amino acids: CASSEKGVYGTEAFF. The chain joins TRBV6-1 to TRBJ1-1; tentative D call: TRBD1 (5 bases). Deletions cut 2 bases from V and 4 bases from J, with 14 bases between. Germline CDR1 reads MNHNS; CDR2 reads SASEGT. The CDR3 is made up of 15 amino acids.

The V and J genes are TRBV29-1 and TRBJ1-3; D is unresolved. The CDR3 spans 13 residues. Germline-derived CDR1 and CDR2 are SQVTM and ANQGSEA. V lost 4 bases to trimming and J lost 2 bases, with 9 bases between them. The CDR3 here is CSVGVATGNTIYF. In DNA, the CDR3 is TGCAGCGTTGGGGTTGCGACTGGAAACACCATATATTTT.

The chain employs TRBV4-3 and TRBJ1-3; no definite D call. The CDR3 extends over 15 amino acids. V was cut by 1 base and J by 4 bases, with 11 bases left in between. Germline V CDR1 and CDR2: LGHNA, YSLEER. CDR3 residues: CASSQGTGPGNTIYF. For the CDR3, the DNA is TGCGCCAGCAGCCAAGGAACGGGCCCCGGAAACACCATATATTTT.

In nucleotides, the CDR3 is TGTGCCAGCAGTACGGCCGGGACACCCACTGAAGCTTTCTTT. Translating gives CASSTAGTPTEAFF. The chain recombines TRBV28 with TRBJ1-1, with D possibly matching TRBD1 (6 bases). Germline V gene lookup returns CDR1 MDHEN and CDR2 SYDVKM. The ends were cut back, 5 bases at V and 4 bases at J, with 14 bases in the middle. The CDR3 contains 14 residues.

The V and J genes are TRBV29-1 and TRBJ2-5, with 9 nucleotides matching TRBD1. Germline-derived CDR1 and CDR2 are SQVTM and ANQGSEA. CDR3 length: 14 amino acids. The trim removed 0 bases at V and 7 bases at J, leaving 6 bases unmatched. The CDR3 bases are TGCAGCGTTGAAGATCGTCGACAGGGGGGGACCCAGTACTTC. Amino acids: CSVEDRRQGGTQYF.

V usage is TRBV25-1 and J usage is TRBJ2-3; the match to TRBD1 covers 7 bases. Germline V gene lookup returns CDR1 MGHDK and CDR2 SYGVNS. This CDR3 spans 16 amino acids. Trimming cost V 3 bases and J 3 bases; bases outside gene matches: 9. CDR3 DNA sequence: TGTGCCAGCAGTGATCCGCGACAGGGAGTGACAGATACGCAGTATTTT. Its protein is CASSDPRQGVTDTQYF.

The V and J genes are TRBV2 and TRBJ2-7, with TRBD2 identical over 9 bases. The junction had 8 bases not matched to a gene; V was cut back by 1 base and J by 4 bases. The CDR3 totals 16 residues. The V gene's germline CDR1 is SNHLY and CDR2 FYNNEI. The CDR3 loop is CASSEGLAGSGYEQYF. The CDR3 DNA reads TGTGCCAGCAGTGAAGGTCTAGCGGGGAGTGGGTACGAGCAGTACTTC.

The chain uses TRBV3-1 (or the pseudogene TRBV3-2) and TRBJ1-3, with D hard to call. Trimming shortened V by 1 base and J by 8 bases, and 6 bases separated the two germline ends. Germline lookup yields CDR1 LGHDT and CDR2 YNNKEL (reference sequence). This CDR3 contains 12 residues. The CDR3 DNA sequence: TGTGCCAGCAGCCAAGGGGCTTACACCATATATTTT. Translation: CASSQGAYTIYF.

This chain links TRBV10-1 with TRBJ2-1, with D possibly TRBD2 on 6 matching bases. The V and J ends lost 3 bases and 8 bases respectively, with 11 bases between them. Germline CDR1 reads WNHNN; CDR2 reads SYGVQD (reference sequence). The CDR3 extends over 13 amino acids. DNA of the CDR3: TGCGCCAGCAGTGACCCCCCGGGGGATGAGCAGTTCTTC. Its translation: CASSDPPGDEQFF.

The rearrangement uses TRBV13 and TRBJ2-1; 9 positions match TRBD2. The CDR3 is 14 residues long. V was pared by 4 bases and J by 7 bases, with 5 bases of the junction left unmatched. CDR1 is PRHDT, CDR2 FYEKMQ, per germline (reference sequence). CDR3 residues: CASSWLAGNNEQFF. DNA of the CDR3: TGTGCCAGCAGCTGGCTAGCGGGGAATAATGAGCAGTTCTTC.

The rearrangement uses TRBV9 and TRBJ1-1; 10 bases align to TRBD1. The J segment lost 8 bases and the V segment lost 0 bases, leaving 7 bases of the junction unmatched. CDR3 length equals 15 residues. CDR1 is SGDLS and CDR2 is YYNGEE in the germline V gene. The CDR3, as DNA: TGTGCCAGCAGCGTAGGGACAGGGGGGCGTCGGGAAGCTTTCTTT. It yields the protein CASSVGTGGRREAFF.

The sample holds a few counts of this clone. The gene calls are TRBV19 and TRBJ1-1; no firm D call. The CDR3 is made up of 13 amino acids. V lost 6 bases and J 2 bases, leaving 10 bases between the germline ends. Germline CDR1 and CDR2: LNHDA and SQIVND (reference sequence). CDR3 in amino acids: CASRSQINTEAFF. Written as DNA, the CDR3 is TGTGCCAGTAGGAGCCAGATCAACACTGAAGCTTTCTTT.

This sequence joins TRBV27 and TRBJ2-7; TRBD1 aligns across 7 bases. Germline V lookup: CDR1 MNHEY, CDR2 SMNVEV (reference sequence). V shed 7 bases, J shed 2 bases, and the junction held 8 bases outside the gene matches. The CDR3 is 14 amino acids. The CDR3 nucleotides read TGTGCCAGCACCACGACAGGGTTCCCCTACGAGCAGTACTTC. Translated: CASTTTGFPYEQYF.

As to this clone: The junction and the germline gene differ at one end; a read error may be behind it. The rearrangement links TRBV6-5 to TRBJ1-3; D uncertain. Germline CDR1 and CDR2: MNHEY and SVGAGI. The CDR3 covers 14 residues. The CDR3 region has the DNA TGTGCCAGCAGAGCAATGGTTCATGGAGACACCATATATTTT. This translates into CASRAMVHGDTIYF.

This clone was counted between two and nine times. This sequence joins TRBV6-4 and TRBJ2-1; 9 nucleotides line up with TRBD1. V lost 1 base to trimming and J lost 10 bases; unmatched junction nucleotides: 8. This CDR3 is built from 15 residues. In germline, CDR1 is MRHNA, CDR2 SNTAGT. CDR3 sequence (DNA): TGTGCCAGCAGTGACTGGAACAGGGGGCTGGGAGAGCAGTTCTTC. As protein: CASSDWNRGLGEQFF.

V usage is TRBV2 and J usage is TRBJ2-7; tentatively, D is TRBD1 (5 bases). The CDR3 sequence is 13 residues long. The germline V gene encodes CDR1 SNHLY and CDR2 FYNNEI. V lost 3 bases and J 6 bases, leaving 12 bases between the germline ends. CDR3: CASSESGLTEQYF. DNA of the CDR3: TGTGCCAGCAGTGAGTCAGGGTTAACCGAGCAGTACTTC.

Comment on this clone: Within the sample, other DNA sequences also encode this same CDR3. This chain's CDR3 is CASSLAQGTDTQYF. The DNA of the CDR3 is TGTGCCAGCAGCTTAGCCCAGGGTACAGATACGCAGTATTTT. The chain is built from TRBV7-2 and TRBJ2-3; perhaps TRBD1 as D (5 bases). The CDR3 extends over 14 amino acids. Trimming pared 0 bases from V and 3 bases from J, leaving 7 bases between. CDR1 SGHTA and CDR2 FQGNSA come from the germline V gene.

V and J are TRBV27 and TRBJ2-1; 16 positions agree with TRBD2. V was pared by 6 bases and J by 0 bases, with 2 bases of the junction left unmatched. CDR1 is MNHEY and CDR2 is SMNVEV in the germline V gene (reference sequence). The CDR3 totals 17 residues. The CDR3: CASRGLAGGFSYNEQFF. The CDR3 DNA is TGTGCCAGCAGGGGACTAGCGGGAGGGTTCTCCTACAATGAGCAGTTCTTC.

The chain is built from TRBV5-6 and TRBJ2-7; 11 nucleotides match TRBD2. Trimming took 5 bases from V and 3 from J; bases not matched to a gene: 10. The CDR3 consists of 16 residues. The germline V gene encodes CDR1 SGHDT and CDR2 YYEEEE. The CDR3 loop reads CASSLKGTSGDYEQYF. In nucleotides, the CDR3 is TGTGCCAGCAGTTTAAAAGGGACTAGCGGAGACTACGAGCAGTACTTC.

This chain uses TRBV5-4 with TRBJ2-7; possibly TRBD2 for D (6 bases). Trimming shortened V by 4 bases and J by 6 bases, and 17 bases separated the two germline ends. The germline V gene has CDR1 SGHNT and CDR2 YYREEE (reference sequence). The CDR3 totals 14 residues. The CDR3 spells CASSKGLEQAEQYF. The CDR3 bases are TGTGCCAGCAGCAAGGGACTGGAACAAGCCGAGCAGTACTTC. The whole variable domain, filled in from reference TRBV5-4 and TRBJ2-7, reads ETGVTQSPTHLIKTRGQQVTLRCSSQSGHNTVSWYQQALGQGPQFIFQYYREEENGRGNFPPRFSGLQFPNYSSELNVNALELDDSALYLCASSKGLEQAEQYFGPGTRLTVT.

V and J are TRBV28 and TRBJ2-7; D call uncertain. The germline CDR1 and CDR2 sequences are MDHEN and SYDVKM. The CDR3 runs 13 residues. V was shortened by 3 bases and J by 7 bases, with 13 bases between the two germline ends. CDR3 sequence reads: CASSLAWAREQYF. The CDR3 region has the DNA TGTGCCAGCAGTTTGGCCTGGGCTAGGGAGCAGTACTTC.

The V gene is TRBV9, the J gene TRBJ1-2; D is undetermined. Germline V gene lookup returns CDR1 SGDLS and CDR2 YYNGEE. Between the trimmed V and J ends, which lost 5 bases and 4 bases, there was a span of 15 bases. The CDR3 is made up of 14 amino acids. CDR3 coding DNA: TGTGCCAGCAGTAGCGACATAGCCCTCTATGGCTACACCTTC. It is translated as CASSSDIALYGYTF.

The chain employs TRBV5-8 and TRBJ1-5; the match to TRBD1 covers 9 bases. The V segment lost 5 bases and the J segment 9 bases; nucleotides outside the gene matches: 15. The CDR3 has 16 residues. CDR1 is SGHTS and CDR2 is YDEGEE in the germline V gene. The CDR3 region is CASSHTGTGFGSPQHF. DNA of the CDR3: TGTGCCAGCAGTCACACCGGGACAGGGTTTGGATCGCCCCAGCATTTT.

V usage is TRBV28 and J usage is TRBJ2-2; D not resolved. The CDR3 totals 11 residues. Trimming took 2 bases from V and 7 from J, leaving 2 bases between them. Germline loops: CDR1 MDHEN, CDR2 SYDVKM. Here the CDR3 reads CASSLVGELFF. For the CDR3, the DNA is TGTGCCAGCAGTTTAGTCGGGGAGCTGTTTTTT.

V and J are TRBV28 and TRBJ2-7; no firm D call. Per the germline V gene, CDR1 is MDHEN and CDR2 is SYDVKM. Deletions cut 7 bases from V and 5 bases from J, with 9 bases between. The CDR3 length is 11 residues. CDR3 sequence reads: CASIYFNEQYF. The CDR3 DNA reads TGTGCCAGCATTTATTTTAACGAGCAGTACTTC. Full variable domain (missing parts from reference TRBV28 and TRBJ2-7): DVKVTQSSRYLVKRTGEKVFLECVQDMDHENMFWYRQDPGLGLRLIYFSYDVKMKEKGDIPEGYSVSREKKERFSLILESASTNQTSMYLCASIYFNEQYFGPGTRLTVT.

This clone was counted only a few times. The chain carries TRBV30 and TRBJ1-3; the D gene is possibly TRBD1 (6 bases). The CDR3 consists of 14 residues. V was pared by 4 bases and J by 4 bases, with 14 bases between. Per the germline V gene, CDR1 is GTSNPN and CDR2 is SVGIG (reference sequence). The CDR3 DNA reads as TGTGCCTGGAATCTGCAGGGGATGGGAAACACCATATATTTT. The encoded protein is CAWNLQGMGNTIYF.

The chain is built from TRBV18 and TRBJ2-3, with D perhaps matching TRBD2 (5 bases). The CDR3 runs 15 residues. Germline CDR1 KGHSH, CDR2 LQKENI. V dropped 1 base and J dropped 2 bases, with 10 bases sitting between them. The CDR3 region has the DNA TGTGCCAGCTCACCACTAGCGAGAGACACAGATACGCAGTATTTT. Its translation: CASSPLARDTDTQYF.

This clone was seen only once. The gene calls are TRBV5-4 and TRBJ2-3, with TRBD2 matching over 12 bases. V was pared by 4 bases and J by 6 bases, with 6 bases of the junction left unmatched. Germline CDR1 SGHNT, CDR2 YYREEE (reference sequence). The CDR3 runs to 15 residues. CDR3 bases: TGTGCCAGCAGCCGGACTAGCGGGGCCATGGATACGCAGTATTTT. This gives the protein CASSRTSGAMDTQYF.

J is TRBJ2-1 and V is TRBV28; no reliable D call. The CDR3 is 17 residues long. V dropped 5 bases and J dropped 2 bases, with 19 bases sitting between them. Germline-derived CDR1 and CDR2 are MDHEN and SYDVKM. The CDR3 DNA reads as TGTGCCAGCAGTGGGATCTTGGGCGTAACAACCTACAATGAGCAGTTCTTC. It is translated as CASSGILGVTTYNEQFF.

The chain joins TRBV19 to TRBJ1-6; 8 bases line up with TRBD1. With V trimmed by 7 bases and J by 6 bases, 5 bases remained unmatched. Germline V lookup: CDR1 LNHDA, CDR2 SQIVND (reference sequence). The CDR3 extends over 14 amino acids. The DNA of the CDR3 is TGTGCCAGTACCCTCGGACAGGGTAATTCACCCCTCCACTTT. This codes for CASTLGQGNSPLHF.

The V gene is TRBV27, the J gene TRBJ1-3, with 9 bases matching TRBD1. This CDR3 is 14 amino acids long. Germline V gene lookup returns CDR1 MNHEY and CDR2 SMNVEV (reference sequence). V lost 4 bases and J lost 4; bases outside the gene matches: 2. CDR3 bases: TGTGCCAGCAGTTACAGGGGGCGCGGAAACACCATATATTTT. As protein: CASSYRGRGNTIYF.